The present TCR beta chain was sequenced within a study of PD-1 blockade in classical Hodgkin lymphoma. The sample's time point: cycle 4 day 1 (C4D1), after less than 7 weeks of nivolumab. All patients relapsed after autologous stem cell transplantation, and brentuximab vedotin exposure varied. TCRdb keeps only in-frame clones here, not all; method: immunoSEQ multiplex PCR. The sample lists 90,000 to 140,000 clones; roughly 90% were seen once. The CDR3 runs 12 residues. V gave up 8 bases and J gave up 3 bases, with 11 bases separating them. Germline CDR1 reads SNHLY; CDR2 reads FYNNEI. The clonotype was recovered from a human donor with classical Hodgkin lymphoma. The specimen was peripheral blood mononuclear cells (PBMCs), collected before the fourth cycle of nivolumab. The chain has TRBV2 and TRBJ2-7; possibly TRBD2 for D (5 bases). The CDR3 sequence is CASQREIYEQYF. The CDR3 nucleotides read TGTGCCAGCCAACGGGAAATCTACGAGCAGTACTTC.